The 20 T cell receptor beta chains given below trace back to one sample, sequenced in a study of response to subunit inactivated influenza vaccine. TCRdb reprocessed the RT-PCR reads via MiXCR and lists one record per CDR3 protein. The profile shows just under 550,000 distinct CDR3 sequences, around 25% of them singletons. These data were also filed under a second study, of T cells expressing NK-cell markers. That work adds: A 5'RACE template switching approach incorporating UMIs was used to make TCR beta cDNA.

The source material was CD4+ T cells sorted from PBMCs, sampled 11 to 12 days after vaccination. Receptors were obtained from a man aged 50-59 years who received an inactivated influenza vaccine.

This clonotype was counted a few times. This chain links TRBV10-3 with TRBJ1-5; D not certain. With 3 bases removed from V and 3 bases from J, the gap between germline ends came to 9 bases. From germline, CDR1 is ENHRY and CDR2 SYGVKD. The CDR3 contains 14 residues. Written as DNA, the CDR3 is TGTGCCATCAGTGACAACAGAAACAATCAGCCCCAGCATTTT. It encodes CAISDNRNNQPQHF.

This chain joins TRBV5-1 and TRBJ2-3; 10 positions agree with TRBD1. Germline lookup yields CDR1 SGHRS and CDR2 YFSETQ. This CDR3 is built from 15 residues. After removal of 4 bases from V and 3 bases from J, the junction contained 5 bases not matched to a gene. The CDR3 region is CASSLGQGKTDTQYF. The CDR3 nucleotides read TGCGCCAGCAGCCTGGGACAGGGGAAGACAGATACGCAGTATTTT. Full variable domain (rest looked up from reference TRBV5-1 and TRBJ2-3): KAGVTQTPRYLIKTRGQQVTLSCSPISGHRSVSWYQQTPGQGLQFLFEYFSETQRNKGNFPGRFSGRQFSNSRSEMNVSTLELGDSALYLCASSLGQGKTDTQYFGPGTRLTVL.

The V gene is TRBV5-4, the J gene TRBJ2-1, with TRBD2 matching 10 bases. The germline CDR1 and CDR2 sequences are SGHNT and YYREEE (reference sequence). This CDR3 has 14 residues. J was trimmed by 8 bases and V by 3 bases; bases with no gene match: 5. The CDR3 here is CASSSAGGSDEQFF. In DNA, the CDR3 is TGTGCCAGCAGCTCAGCGGGAGGGAGTGATGAGCAGTTCTTC.

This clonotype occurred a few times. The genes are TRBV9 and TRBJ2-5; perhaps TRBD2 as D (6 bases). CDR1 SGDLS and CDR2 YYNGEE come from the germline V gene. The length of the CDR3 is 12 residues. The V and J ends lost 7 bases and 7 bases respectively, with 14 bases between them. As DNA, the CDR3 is TGTGCCAGCGGGGGGACGGGCAGGACCCAGTACTTC. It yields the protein CASGGTGRTQYF. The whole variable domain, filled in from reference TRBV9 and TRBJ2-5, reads DSGVTQTPKHLITATGQRVTLRCSPRSGDLSVYWYQQSLDQGLQFLIQYYNGEERAKGNILERFSAQQFPDLHSELNLSSLELGDSALYFCASGGTGRTQYFGPGTRLLVL.

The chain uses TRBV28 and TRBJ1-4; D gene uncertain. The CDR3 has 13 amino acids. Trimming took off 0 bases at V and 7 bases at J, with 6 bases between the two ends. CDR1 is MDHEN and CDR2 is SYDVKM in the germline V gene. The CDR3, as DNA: TGTGCCAGCAGTTTATGGGGAACTGAAAAACTGTTTTTT. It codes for CASSLWGTEKLFF.

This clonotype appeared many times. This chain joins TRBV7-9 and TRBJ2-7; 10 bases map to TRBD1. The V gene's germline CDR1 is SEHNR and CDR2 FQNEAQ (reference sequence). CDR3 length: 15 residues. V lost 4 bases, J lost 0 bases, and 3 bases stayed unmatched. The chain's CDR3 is CASSSDRGSSYEQYF. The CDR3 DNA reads TGTGCCAGCAGCTCGGACAGGGGGTCCTCCTACGAGCAGTACTTC.

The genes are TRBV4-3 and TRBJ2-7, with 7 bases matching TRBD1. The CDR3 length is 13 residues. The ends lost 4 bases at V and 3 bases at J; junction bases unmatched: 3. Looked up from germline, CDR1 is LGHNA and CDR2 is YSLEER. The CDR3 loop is CASSPWTGYEQYF. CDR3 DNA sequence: TGCGCCAGCAGCCCTTGGACAGGCTACGAGCAGTACTTC.

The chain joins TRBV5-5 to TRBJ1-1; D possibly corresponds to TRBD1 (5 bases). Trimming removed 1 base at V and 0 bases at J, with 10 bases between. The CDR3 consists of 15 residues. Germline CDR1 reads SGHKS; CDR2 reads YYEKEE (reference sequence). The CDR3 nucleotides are TGTGCCAGCAGCTTGATCGGGGGGTTGAACACTGAAGCTTTCTTT. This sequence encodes CASSLIGGLNTEAFF.

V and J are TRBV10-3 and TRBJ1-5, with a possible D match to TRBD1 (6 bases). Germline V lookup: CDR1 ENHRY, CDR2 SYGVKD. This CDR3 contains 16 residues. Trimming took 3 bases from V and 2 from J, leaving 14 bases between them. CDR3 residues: CAISEQGRSRNQPQHF. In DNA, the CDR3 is TGTGCCATCAGTGAACAGGGTCGGAGTCGCAATCAGCCCCAGCATTTT.

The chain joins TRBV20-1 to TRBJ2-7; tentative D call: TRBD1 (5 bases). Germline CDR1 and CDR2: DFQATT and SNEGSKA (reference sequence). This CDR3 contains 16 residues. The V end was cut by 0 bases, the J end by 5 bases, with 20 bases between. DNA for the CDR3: TGCAGTGCTAGAGAGGTGATAGGTTGGGGCAGGGACGAGCAGTACTTC. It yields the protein CSAREVIGWGRDEQYF.

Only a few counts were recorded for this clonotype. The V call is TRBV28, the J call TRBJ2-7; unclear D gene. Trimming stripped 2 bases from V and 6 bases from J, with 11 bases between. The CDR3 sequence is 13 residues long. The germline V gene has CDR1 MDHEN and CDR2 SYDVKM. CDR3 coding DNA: TGTGCCAGCAGTTTACGGGCCCCCGGCGAGCAGTACTTC. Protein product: CASSLRAPGEQYF. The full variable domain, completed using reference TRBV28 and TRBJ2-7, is DVKVTQSSRYLVKRTGEKVFLECVQDMDHENMFWYRQDPGLGLRLIYFSYDVKMKEKGDIPEGYSVSREKKERFSLILESASTNQTSMYLCASSLRAPGEQYFGPGTRLTVT.

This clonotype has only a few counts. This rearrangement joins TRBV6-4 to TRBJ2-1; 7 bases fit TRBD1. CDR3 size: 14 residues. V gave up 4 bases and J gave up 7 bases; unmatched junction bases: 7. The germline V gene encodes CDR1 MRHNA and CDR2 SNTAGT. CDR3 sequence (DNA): TGTGCCAGCAGTGTAGACAGGGTGGAGAATGAGCAGTTCTTC. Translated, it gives CASSVDRVENEQFF.

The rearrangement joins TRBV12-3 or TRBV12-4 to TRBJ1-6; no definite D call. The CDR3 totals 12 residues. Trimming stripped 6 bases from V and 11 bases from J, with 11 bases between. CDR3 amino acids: CASSPRPAPLHF. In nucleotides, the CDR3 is TGTGCCAGCAGCCCCCGCCCGGCACCCCTCCACTTT.

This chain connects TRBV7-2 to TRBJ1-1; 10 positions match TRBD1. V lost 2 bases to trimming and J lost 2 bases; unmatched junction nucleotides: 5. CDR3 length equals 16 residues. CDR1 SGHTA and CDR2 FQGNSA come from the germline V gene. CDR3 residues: CASSLTGTGVNTEAFF. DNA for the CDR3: TGTGCCAGCAGCTTAACCGGGACAGGGGTCAACACTGAAGCTTTCTTT.

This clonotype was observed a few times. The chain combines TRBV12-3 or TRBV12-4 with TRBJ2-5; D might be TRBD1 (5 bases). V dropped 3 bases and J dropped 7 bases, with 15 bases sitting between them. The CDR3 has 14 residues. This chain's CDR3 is CASSFENRWGTQYF. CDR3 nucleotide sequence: TGTGCCAGCAGTTTTGAGAACAGGTGGGGGACCCAGTACTTC.

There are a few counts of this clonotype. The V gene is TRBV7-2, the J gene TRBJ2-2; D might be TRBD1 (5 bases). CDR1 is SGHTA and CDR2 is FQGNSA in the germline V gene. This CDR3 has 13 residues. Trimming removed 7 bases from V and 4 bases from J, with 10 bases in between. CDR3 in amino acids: CASKGARTGELFF. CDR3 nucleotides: TGTGCCAGCAAAGGGGCGCGCACCGGGGAGCTGTTTTTT.

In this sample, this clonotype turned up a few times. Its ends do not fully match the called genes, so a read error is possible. CDR3 DNA: TGTGCCAGCAGCGAAGGCGGGAGGGCCTGGTTC. Its protein product is CASSEGGRAWF. The chain joins TRBV12-3 or TRBV12-4 to TRBJ2-1; 9 bases match TRBD2. This CDR3 contains 11 residues.

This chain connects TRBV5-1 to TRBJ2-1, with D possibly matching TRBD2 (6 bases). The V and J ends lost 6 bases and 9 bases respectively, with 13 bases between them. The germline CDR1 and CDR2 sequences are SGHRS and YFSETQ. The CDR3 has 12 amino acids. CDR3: CASNGGEGEQFF. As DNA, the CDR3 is TGCGCCAGCAACGGAGGGGAAGGTGAGCAGTTCTTC.

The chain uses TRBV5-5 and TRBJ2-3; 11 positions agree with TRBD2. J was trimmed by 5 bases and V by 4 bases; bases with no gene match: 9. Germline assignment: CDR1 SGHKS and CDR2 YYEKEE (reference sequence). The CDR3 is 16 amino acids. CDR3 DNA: TGTGCCAGCAGCGTTAGCGGGAGGGCCGGGGGAGATACGCAGTATTTT. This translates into CASSVSGRAGGDTQYF.

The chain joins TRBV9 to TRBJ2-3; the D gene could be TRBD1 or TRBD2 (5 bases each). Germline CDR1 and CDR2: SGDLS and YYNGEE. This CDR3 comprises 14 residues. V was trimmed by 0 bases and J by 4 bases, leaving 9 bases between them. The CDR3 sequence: CASSVVGGSDTQYF. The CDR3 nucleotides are TGTGCCAGCAGCGTAGTTGGGGGTTCAGATACGCAGTATTTT.